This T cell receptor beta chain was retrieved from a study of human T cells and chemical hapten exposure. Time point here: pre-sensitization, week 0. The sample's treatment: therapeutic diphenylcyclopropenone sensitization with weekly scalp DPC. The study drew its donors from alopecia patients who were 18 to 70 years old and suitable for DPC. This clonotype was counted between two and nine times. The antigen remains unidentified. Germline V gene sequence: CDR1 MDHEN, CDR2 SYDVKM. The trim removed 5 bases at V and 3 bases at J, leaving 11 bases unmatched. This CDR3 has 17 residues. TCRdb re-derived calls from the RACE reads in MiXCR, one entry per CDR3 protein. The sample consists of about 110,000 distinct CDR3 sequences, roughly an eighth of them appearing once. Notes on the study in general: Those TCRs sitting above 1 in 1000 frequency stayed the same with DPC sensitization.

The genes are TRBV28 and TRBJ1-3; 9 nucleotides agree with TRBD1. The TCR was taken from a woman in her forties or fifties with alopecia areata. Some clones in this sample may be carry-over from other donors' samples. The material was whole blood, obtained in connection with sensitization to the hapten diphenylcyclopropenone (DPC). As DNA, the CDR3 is TGTGCCAGCAGTCCCGGACAGGGGATTTCGGATGGAAACACCATATATTTT. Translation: CASSPGQGISDGNTIYF.